Presented here are 20 T cell receptor beta chains from one specimen sequenced in a study of cytomegalovirus exposure and HLA in healthy donors. It was with 60 Vbeta and 13 Jbeta primers that the PCR ran. Sequenced by immunoSEQ multiplex PCR; TCRdb stores in-frame clones only, minus some. This sample's clone table lists roughly 190,000 clones. The sequenced material came from PBMCs. Every receptor here comes from a man aged 25-45 years in good health and CMV-seronegative.

This rearrangement joins TRBV5-1 to TRBJ1-5; maybe TRBD1 (5 bases). The germline CDR1 and CDR2 sequences are SGHRS and YFSETQ. The CDR3 loop spans 15 amino acids. The germline V and J ends were trimmed by 0 bases and 4 bases, with 11 bases remaining between them. In DNA form, the CDR3 reads TGCGCCAGCAGCTTGGCCGGGGGGAGGAATCAGCCCCAGCATTTT. Protein: CASSLAGGRNQPQHF.

The chain links TRBV27 to TRBJ2-6, with D possibly being TRBD2 (6 bases). Germline CDR1 MNHEY, CDR2 SMNVEV (reference sequence). This CDR3 is 16 amino acids long. V lost 1 base and J 2 bases, leaving 9 bases between the germline ends. CDR3 protein: CASSLFAGPGANVLTF. The CDR3, as DNA: TGTGCCAGCAGTTTATTTGCGGGGCCTGGGGCCAACGTCCTGACTTTC.

V is TRBV18 and J is TRBJ1-1, with D unclear. There are 12 residues in the CDR3. Looked up from germline, CDR1 is KGHSH and CDR2 is LQKENI. CDR3 in DNA: TGTGCATCTCATCGGGGGAACACTGAAGCTTTCTTT. This sequence encodes CASHRGNTEAFF.

The V and J genes are TRBV30 and TRBJ1-2, with 7 positions matching TRBD1. From germline, CDR1 is GTSNPN and CDR2 SVGIG (reference sequence). There are 13 residues in the CDR3. V lost 2 bases to trimming and J lost 6 bases; unmatched junction nucleotides: 6. The CDR3 nucleotides read TGTGCCTGGAGTCTACGACAGGGAGATGGCTACACCTTC. Its protein product is CAWSLRQGDGYTF.

The CDR3 DNA sequence: TGTGCCAGCAGCTTAGTGGTCACAGAGGGGGTAGAGACCCAGTACTTC. This encodes CASSLVVTEGVETQYF. The chain employs TRBV7-9 and TRBJ2-5; D may be TRBD1 (6 bases). V lost 1 base and J 4 bases, leaving 16 bases between the germline ends. The germline CDR1 and CDR2 sequences are SEHNR and FQNEAQ (reference sequence). The CDR3 length is 16 residues.

The CDR3 here is CASSLGGGEQYF. In DNA, the CDR3 is TGTGCCAGCAGCCTCGGAGGAGGTGAGCAGTACTTC. This chain connects TRBV7-8 to TRBJ2-7; tentatively, D is TRBD2 (5 bases). CDR3 length equals 12 residues. CDR1 SGHVS and CDR2 FQNEAQ come from the germline V gene. Deletions cut 5 bases from V and 7 bases from J, with 12 bases between.

The V gene is TRBV28, the J gene TRBJ2-7; D might be TRBD2 (6 bases). Trimming left V 3 bases short and J 0 bases short, with 12 bases between. CDR1 is MDHEN and CDR2 is SYDVKM in the germline V gene. This CDR3 is 15 amino acids long. The CDR3 DNA reads as TGTGCCAGCAGTTTGTCTAGCGTCAGCTCCTACGAGCAGTACTTC. Translated: CASSLSSVSSYEQYF.

The chain carries TRBV18 and TRBJ1-1, with D possibly matching TRBD1 (6 bases). CDR3 length equals 13 residues. The germline V gene has CDR1 KGHSH and CDR2 LQKENI. The germline V and J ends were trimmed by 0 bases and 6 bases, with 8 bases remaining between them. CDR3 sequence reads: CASSPPGGAEAFF. The CDR3 DNA reads as TGTGCCAGCTCACCACCTGGGGGCGCTGAAGCTTTCTTT. Full variable domain (remainder filled in from reference TRBV18 and TRBJ1-1): NAGVMQNPRHLVRRRGQEARLRCSPMKGHSHVYWYRQLPEEGLKFMVYLQKENIIDESGMPKERFSAEFPKEGPSILRIQQVVRGDSAAYFCASSPPGGAEAFFGQGTRLTVV.

The chain employs TRBV27 and TRBJ1-1; 8 positions agree with TRBD1. The CDR3 totals 13 residues. J lost 2 bases, V lost 8 bases, and 4 bases had no gene match. Germline CDR1 MNHEY, CDR2 SMNVEV (reference sequence). CDR3 sequence (DNA): TGTGCCAGCGGGGACAGGCGTAACACTGAAGCTTTCTTT. Amino acid sequence: CASGDRRNTEAFF.

The chain couples TRBV9 to TRBJ1-1; D is ambiguous. Trimming cost V 4 bases and J 3 bases, with 13 bases left between them. CDR1 SGDLS and CDR2 YYNGEE come from the germline V gene. The CDR3 covers 14 residues. The CDR3 region is CASSPLNQDTEAFF. CDR3 bases: TGTGCCAGCAGCCCTCTCAACCAGGACACTGAAGCTTTCTTT.

The chain combines TRBV9 with TRBJ2-3; 7 nucleotides agree with TRBD2. V trimming: 3 bases; J trimming: 2 bases; junction bases outside the gene matches: 6. This CDR3 has 15 residues. Per the germline V gene, CDR1 is SGDLS and CDR2 is YYNGEE. CDR3 DNA: TGTGCCAGCAGCGGGGAGGGTGAGCTCACAGATACGCAGTATTTT. Protein sequence: CASSGEGELTDTQYF.

The CDR3 loop is CAWSAGLNIQYF. The CDR3 coding sequence is TGTGCCTGGAGTGCAGGCCTGAACATTCAGTACTTC. J is TRBJ2-4 and V is TRBV30, with D unresolved. Trimming took 1 base from V and 7 from J, leaving 8 bases between them. The CDR3 contains 12 residues. Germline CDR1 is GTSNPN and CDR2 is SVGIG (reference sequence).

The chain links TRBV9 to TRBJ1-1; 8 nucleotides agree with TRBD1. Germline values: CDR1 SGDLS, CDR2 YYNGEE. CDR3 length: 15 amino acids. Trimming removed 4 bases from V and 2 bases from J; junction bases left unmatched: 7. CDR3 sequence reads: CASSRGQGPNTEAFF. The CDR3 DNA sequence: TGTGCCAGCAGCAGAGGACAGGGACCAAACACTGAAGCTTTCTTT. The variable domain in full, with the rest retrieved from reference TRBV9 and TRBJ1-1, is DSGVTQTPKHLITATGQRVTLRCSPRSGDLSVYWYQQSLDQGLQFLIQYYNGEERAKGNILERFSAQQFPDLHSELNLSSLELGDSALYFCASSRGQGPNTEAFFGQGTRLTVV.

V is TRBV11-2 and J is TRBJ1-4; D is uncertain. The CDR3 totals 13 residues. Germline assignment: CDR1 SGHAT and CDR2 FQNNGV. V lost 5 bases and J 3 bases, leaving 7 bases between the germline ends. This CDR3 is CASSPFPNEKLFF. The CDR3 coding sequence is TGTGCCAGCAGCCCGTTCCCTAATGAAAAACTGTTTTTT.

The CDR3 is CASSIVAKGVPGNTIYF. Written as DNA, the CDR3 is TGTGCCAGTAGTATAGTGGCCAAGGGGGTTCCTGGAAACACCATATATTTT. The chain carries TRBV19 and TRBJ1-3; a weak D match, TRBD1 (6 bases). Per germline, CDR1 LNHDA and CDR2 SQIVND (reference sequence). V dropped 1 base and J dropped 2 bases, with 15 bases sitting between them. CDR3 length: 17 residues.

The chain joins TRBV9 to TRBJ2-1, with 8 bases that match TRBD2. The germline V gene encodes CDR1 SGDLS and CDR2 YYNGEE. J lost 0 bases, V lost 0 bases, and 11 bases had no gene match. This CDR3 has 19 amino acids. This CDR3 reads CASSVEKLAAPSSYNEQFF. The CDR3 region has the DNA TGTGCCAGCAGCGTAGAGAAACTAGCGGCCCCAAGCTCCTACAATGAGCAGTTCTTC.

The rearrangement joins TRBV30 to TRBJ1-1, with 7 bases aligning to TRBD1. V lost 2 bases, J lost 3 bases, and 3 bases stayed unmatched. The CDR3 is made up of 13 amino acids. Germline CDR1 reads GTSNPN; CDR2 reads SVGIG (reference sequence). As DNA, the CDR3 is TGTGCCTGGAGTCCTCAGGGGGACACTGAAGCTTTCTTT. Its protein is CAWSPQGDTEAFF.

The chain joins TRBV5-4 to TRBJ1-2; D is uncertain. There are 13 residues in the CDR3. Germline V lookup: CDR1 SGHNT, CDR2 YYREEE (reference sequence). The V end lost 6 bases, the J end lost 1 base, and 10 bases lay between the germline ends. In DNA, the CDR3 is TGTGCCAGCAAACCGAGGGATAACTATGGCTACACCTTC. Protein sequence: CASKPRDNYGYTF.

The rearrangement uses TRBV30 and TRBJ1-1; no reliable D call. CDR3 length equals 14 residues. V dropped 2 bases and J dropped 6 bases, with 16 bases sitting between them. CDR1 is GTSNPN, CDR2 SVGIG, per germline (reference sequence). The CDR3 DNA follows: TGTGCCTGGAGTAATCCCGAAGCTCTCCCTGAAGCTTTCTTT. Amino acid sequence: CAWSNPEALPEAFF.

The V and J genes are TRBV14 and TRBJ2-2, with 11 bases that match TRBD2. Trimming took 4 bases from V and 2 from J; bases not matched to a gene: 6. Germline V lookup: CDR1 SGHDN, CDR2 FVKESK. There are 17 residues in the CDR3. CDR3 loop: CASSRYSGRGNTGELFF. CDR3 nucleotides: TGTGCCAGCAGCCGGTATAGCGGGAGGGGCAACACCGGGGAGCTGTTTTTT.